The entry below gives a single T cell receptor beta chain sequence along with its context. The source of the sample is a study of blood T cell repertoires in COVID-19. Study overall: Acute and convalescent COVID-19 specimens originated in the United States, Italy and Spain. PBMCs, B-cell-depleted T cells, or T cells provided the cDNA or gDNA that made up the material.

Trimming removed 2 bases from V and 1 base from J, with 7 bases in between. The germline V gene has CDR1 KGHSH and CDR2 LQKENI. CDR3 length: 14 amino acids. Authors' processing steps: Amplification with reference gene primers provided the estimates of nucleated cell counts. The method was immunoSEQ multiplex PCR; TCRdb's version includes in-frame clones alone and lacks a portion of them. The DNA was the basis for D and trimming; V, J and clone size are from that table. The sample consists of tens of thousands of clones, roughly nine tenths of them appearing once. The sequenced sample consisted of peripheral blood. This rearrangement joins TRBV18 to TRBJ2-3; D gene unclear. The clonotype originates from a woman of 80 years or more with acute or convalescent COVID-19. The CDR3 sequence: CASSPYQGTDTQYF. The CDR3 DNA follows: TGTGCCAGCTCACCATATCAGGGCACAGATACGCAGTATTTT.